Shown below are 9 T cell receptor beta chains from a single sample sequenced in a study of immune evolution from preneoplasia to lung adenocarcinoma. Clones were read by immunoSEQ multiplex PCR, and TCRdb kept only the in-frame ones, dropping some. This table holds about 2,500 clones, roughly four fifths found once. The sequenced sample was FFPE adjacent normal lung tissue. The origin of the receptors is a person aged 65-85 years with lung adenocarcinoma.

The CDR3 nucleotides are TGTGCCAGCAGCCCAACCCTAGCGGGAGGAACCGGGGAGCTGTTTTTT. Protein sequence: CASSPTLAGGTGELFF. J is TRBJ2-2 and V is TRBV7-2; 11 nucleotides line up with TRBD2. Losses at the gene ends were 5 bases for V and 5 bases for J; bases not matched to a gene: 7. CDR3 length: 16 amino acids. Per the germline V gene, CDR1 is SGHTA and CDR2 is FQGNSA.

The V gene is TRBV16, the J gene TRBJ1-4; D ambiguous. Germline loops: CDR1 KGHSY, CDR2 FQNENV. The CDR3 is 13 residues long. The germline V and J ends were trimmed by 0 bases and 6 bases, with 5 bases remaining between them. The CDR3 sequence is CASSQSADEKLFF. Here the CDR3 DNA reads TGTGCCAGCAGCCAATCAGCGGATGAAAAACTGTTTTTT.

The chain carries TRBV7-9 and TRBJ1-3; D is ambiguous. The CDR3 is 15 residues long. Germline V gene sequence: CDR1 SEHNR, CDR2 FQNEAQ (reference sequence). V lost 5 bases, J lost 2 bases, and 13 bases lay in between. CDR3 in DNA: TGTGCCAGCAGCCCCCCCGTAACAACTGGAAACACCATATATTTT. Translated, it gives CASSPPVTTGNTIYF.

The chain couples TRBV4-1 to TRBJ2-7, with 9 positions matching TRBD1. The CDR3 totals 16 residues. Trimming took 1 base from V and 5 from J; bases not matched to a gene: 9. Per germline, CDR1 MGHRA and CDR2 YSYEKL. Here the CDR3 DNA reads TGCGCCAGCAGCCAAGGGGCACAGGGGGCGCTTGACGAGCAGTACTTC. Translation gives CASSQGAQGALDEQYF.

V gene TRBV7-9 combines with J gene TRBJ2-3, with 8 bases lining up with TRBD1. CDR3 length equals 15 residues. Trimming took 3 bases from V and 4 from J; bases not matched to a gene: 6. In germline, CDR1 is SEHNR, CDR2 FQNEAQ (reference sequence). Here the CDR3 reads CASSLLTGVPDTQYF. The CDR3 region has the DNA TGTGCCAGCAGCTTGTTGACAGGGGTCCCAGATACGCAGTATTTT.

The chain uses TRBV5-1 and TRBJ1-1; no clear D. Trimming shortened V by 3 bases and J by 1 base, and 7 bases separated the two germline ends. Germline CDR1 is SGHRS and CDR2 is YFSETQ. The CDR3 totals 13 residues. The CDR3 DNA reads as TGCGCCAGCAGCTACGGGCAGAACACTGAAGCTTTCTTT. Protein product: CASSYGQNTEAFF.

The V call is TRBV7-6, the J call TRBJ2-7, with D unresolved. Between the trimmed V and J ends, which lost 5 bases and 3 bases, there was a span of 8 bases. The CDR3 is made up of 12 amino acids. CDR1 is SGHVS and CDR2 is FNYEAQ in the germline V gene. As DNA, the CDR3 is TGTGCCAGCAGCGACGACATCTACGAGCAGTACTTC. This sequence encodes CASSDDIYEQYF.

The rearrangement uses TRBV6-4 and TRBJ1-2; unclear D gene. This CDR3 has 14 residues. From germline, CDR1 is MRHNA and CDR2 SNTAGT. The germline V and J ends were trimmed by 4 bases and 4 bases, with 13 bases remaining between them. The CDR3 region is CASSASKESYGYTF. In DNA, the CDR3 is TGTGCCAGCAGTGCCTCCAAGGAAAGCTATGGCTACACCTTC.

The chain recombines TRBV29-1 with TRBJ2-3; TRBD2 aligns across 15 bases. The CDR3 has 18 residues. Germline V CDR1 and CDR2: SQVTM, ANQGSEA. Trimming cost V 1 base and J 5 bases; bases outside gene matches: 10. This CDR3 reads CSVEVRTSGRALGDTQYF. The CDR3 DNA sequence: TGCAGCGTTGAAGTCAGGACTAGCGGGAGGGCCTTGGGAGATACGCAGTATTTT.